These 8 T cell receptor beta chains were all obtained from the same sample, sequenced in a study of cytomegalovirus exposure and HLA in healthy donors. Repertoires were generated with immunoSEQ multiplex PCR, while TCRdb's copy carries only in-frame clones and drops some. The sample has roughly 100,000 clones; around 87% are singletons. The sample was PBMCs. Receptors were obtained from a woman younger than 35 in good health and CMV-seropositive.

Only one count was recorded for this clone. The CDR3 DNA is TGTGCCAGCAGCCCCGGACAGAGCTCCTACAATGAGCAGTTCTTC. Its protein is CASSPGQSSYNEQFF. The gene calls are TRBV11-1 and TRBJ2-1, with a weak D call TRBD1 (6 bases). The germline V gene has CDR1 SGHAT and CDR2 FQDESV (reference sequence). The V gene lost 5 bases and the J gene lost 0 bases, with 11 bases spanning the gap. The CDR3 sequence is 15 residues long.

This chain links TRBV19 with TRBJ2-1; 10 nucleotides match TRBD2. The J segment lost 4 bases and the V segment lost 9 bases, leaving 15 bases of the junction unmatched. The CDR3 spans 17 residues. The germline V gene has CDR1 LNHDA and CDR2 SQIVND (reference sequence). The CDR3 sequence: CASTRLAGLTLYNEQFF. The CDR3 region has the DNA TGTGCCAGCACCAGACTAGCGGGTCTTACTCTATACAATGAGCAGTTCTTC.

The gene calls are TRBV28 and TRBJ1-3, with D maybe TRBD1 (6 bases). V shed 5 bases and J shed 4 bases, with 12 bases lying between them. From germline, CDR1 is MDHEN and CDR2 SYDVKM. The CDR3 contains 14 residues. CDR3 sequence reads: CASSPRTVGNTIYF. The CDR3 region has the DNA TGTGCCAGCAGTCCGCGGACAGTCGGAAACACCATATATTTT.

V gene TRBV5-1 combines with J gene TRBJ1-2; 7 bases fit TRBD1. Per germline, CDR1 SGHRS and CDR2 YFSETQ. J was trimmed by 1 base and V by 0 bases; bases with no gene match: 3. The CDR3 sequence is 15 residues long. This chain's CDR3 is CASSLGGQLNYGYTF. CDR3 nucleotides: TGCGCCAGCAGCTTGGGGGGACAGCTTAACTATGGCTACACCTTC.

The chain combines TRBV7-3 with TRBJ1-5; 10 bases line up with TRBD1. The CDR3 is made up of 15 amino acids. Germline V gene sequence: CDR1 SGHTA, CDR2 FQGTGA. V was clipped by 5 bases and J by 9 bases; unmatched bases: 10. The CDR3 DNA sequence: TGTGCCAGCAGCACTATCGACAGGGGGCGCCGGCCCCAGCATTTT. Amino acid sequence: CASSTIDRGRRPQHF.

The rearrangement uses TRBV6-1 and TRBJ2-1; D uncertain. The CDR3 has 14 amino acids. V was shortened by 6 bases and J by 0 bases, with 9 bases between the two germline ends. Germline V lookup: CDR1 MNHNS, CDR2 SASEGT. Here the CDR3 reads CASRAVISYNEQFF. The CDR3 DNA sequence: TGTGCCAGCAGGGCAGTAATCTCCTACAATGAGCAGTTCTTC.

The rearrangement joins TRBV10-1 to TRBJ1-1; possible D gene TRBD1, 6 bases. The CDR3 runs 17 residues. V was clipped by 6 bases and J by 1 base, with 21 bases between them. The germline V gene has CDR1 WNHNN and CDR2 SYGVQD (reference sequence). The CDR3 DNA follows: TGCGCCAGCAGATTGCTAACCCCGGGACACCGGAACACTGAAGCTTTCTTT. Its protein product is CASRLLTPGHRNTEAFF.

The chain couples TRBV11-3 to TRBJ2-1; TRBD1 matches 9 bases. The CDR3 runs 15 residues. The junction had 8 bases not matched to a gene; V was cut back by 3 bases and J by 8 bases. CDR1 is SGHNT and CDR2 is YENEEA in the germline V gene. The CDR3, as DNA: TGTGCCAGCAGCTTTGGGACAGGGTTGGTCTATGAGCAGTTCTTC. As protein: CASSFGTGLVYEQFF.